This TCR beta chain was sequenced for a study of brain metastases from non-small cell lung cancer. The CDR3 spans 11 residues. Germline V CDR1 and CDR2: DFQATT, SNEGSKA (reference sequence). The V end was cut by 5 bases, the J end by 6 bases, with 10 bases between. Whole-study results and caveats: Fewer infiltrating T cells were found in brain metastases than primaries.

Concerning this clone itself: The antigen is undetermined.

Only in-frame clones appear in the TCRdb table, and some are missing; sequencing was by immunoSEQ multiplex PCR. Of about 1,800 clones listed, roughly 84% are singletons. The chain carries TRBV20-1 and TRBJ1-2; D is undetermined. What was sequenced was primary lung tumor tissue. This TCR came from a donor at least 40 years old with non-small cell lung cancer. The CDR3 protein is CSAGGWDGYTF. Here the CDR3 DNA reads TGCAGTGCTGGAGGATGGGATGGCTACACCTTC.